This TCR beta chain was captured by sequencing in a study of T cells in Graves' hyperthyroidism and ophthalmopathy. Study-wide findings and caveats: Most thyroid clonotypes that were expanded above 0.001 also turned up in blood.

Amplification of TCR beta CDR3 regions used RNA as the template. A first-round RT-PCR of the TCR CDR3 used the HTBI primer set. TCRdb analysed the multiplex PCR reads with MiXCR anew, one entry per CDR3 protein. The sample lists a few hundred thousand distinct CDR3 sequences; around 46% were seen once. Diagnosis rested on symptoms, serum thyroxine and TRAb, thyroid ultrasound, and orbital computed tomography. Between the trimmed V and J ends, which lost 5 bases and 6 bases, there was a span of 11 bases. The CDR3 sequence is 13 residues long. Germline V CDR1 and CDR2: SGHVS, FQNEAQ. In the case of this clonotype: What it recognizes is unknown.

The sample consisted of peripheral blood or thyroid tissue (not recorded which). The sequence was obtained from a woman younger than 35 with Graves' hyperthyroidism. The chain links TRBV7-8 to TRBJ1-5; D remains unclear. The CDR3 DNA sequence: TGTGCCAGCAGCACCTATCTTGGTCAGCCCCAGCATTTT. Translated: CASSTYLGQPQHF.